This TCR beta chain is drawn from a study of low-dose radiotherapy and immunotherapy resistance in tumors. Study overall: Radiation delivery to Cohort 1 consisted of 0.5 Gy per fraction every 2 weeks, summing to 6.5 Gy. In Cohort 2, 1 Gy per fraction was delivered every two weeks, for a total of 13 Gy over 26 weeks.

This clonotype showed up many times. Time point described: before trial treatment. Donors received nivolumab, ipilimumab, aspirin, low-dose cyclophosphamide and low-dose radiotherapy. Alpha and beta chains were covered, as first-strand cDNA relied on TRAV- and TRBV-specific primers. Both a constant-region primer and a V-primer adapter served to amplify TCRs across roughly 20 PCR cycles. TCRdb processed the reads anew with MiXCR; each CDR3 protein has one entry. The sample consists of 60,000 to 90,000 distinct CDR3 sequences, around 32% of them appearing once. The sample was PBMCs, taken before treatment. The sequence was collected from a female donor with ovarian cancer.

CDR3 region: CASSRNTGELFF. In DNA, the CDR3 is TGTGCCAGCAGTAGAAACACCGGGGAGCTGTTTTTT. This chain connects TRBV28 to TRBJ2-2; the D is unclear. Germline loops: CDR1 MDHEN, CDR2 SYDVKM. The V gene lost 5 bases and the J gene lost 2 bases, with 3 bases spanning the gap. This CDR3 region has 12 residues.